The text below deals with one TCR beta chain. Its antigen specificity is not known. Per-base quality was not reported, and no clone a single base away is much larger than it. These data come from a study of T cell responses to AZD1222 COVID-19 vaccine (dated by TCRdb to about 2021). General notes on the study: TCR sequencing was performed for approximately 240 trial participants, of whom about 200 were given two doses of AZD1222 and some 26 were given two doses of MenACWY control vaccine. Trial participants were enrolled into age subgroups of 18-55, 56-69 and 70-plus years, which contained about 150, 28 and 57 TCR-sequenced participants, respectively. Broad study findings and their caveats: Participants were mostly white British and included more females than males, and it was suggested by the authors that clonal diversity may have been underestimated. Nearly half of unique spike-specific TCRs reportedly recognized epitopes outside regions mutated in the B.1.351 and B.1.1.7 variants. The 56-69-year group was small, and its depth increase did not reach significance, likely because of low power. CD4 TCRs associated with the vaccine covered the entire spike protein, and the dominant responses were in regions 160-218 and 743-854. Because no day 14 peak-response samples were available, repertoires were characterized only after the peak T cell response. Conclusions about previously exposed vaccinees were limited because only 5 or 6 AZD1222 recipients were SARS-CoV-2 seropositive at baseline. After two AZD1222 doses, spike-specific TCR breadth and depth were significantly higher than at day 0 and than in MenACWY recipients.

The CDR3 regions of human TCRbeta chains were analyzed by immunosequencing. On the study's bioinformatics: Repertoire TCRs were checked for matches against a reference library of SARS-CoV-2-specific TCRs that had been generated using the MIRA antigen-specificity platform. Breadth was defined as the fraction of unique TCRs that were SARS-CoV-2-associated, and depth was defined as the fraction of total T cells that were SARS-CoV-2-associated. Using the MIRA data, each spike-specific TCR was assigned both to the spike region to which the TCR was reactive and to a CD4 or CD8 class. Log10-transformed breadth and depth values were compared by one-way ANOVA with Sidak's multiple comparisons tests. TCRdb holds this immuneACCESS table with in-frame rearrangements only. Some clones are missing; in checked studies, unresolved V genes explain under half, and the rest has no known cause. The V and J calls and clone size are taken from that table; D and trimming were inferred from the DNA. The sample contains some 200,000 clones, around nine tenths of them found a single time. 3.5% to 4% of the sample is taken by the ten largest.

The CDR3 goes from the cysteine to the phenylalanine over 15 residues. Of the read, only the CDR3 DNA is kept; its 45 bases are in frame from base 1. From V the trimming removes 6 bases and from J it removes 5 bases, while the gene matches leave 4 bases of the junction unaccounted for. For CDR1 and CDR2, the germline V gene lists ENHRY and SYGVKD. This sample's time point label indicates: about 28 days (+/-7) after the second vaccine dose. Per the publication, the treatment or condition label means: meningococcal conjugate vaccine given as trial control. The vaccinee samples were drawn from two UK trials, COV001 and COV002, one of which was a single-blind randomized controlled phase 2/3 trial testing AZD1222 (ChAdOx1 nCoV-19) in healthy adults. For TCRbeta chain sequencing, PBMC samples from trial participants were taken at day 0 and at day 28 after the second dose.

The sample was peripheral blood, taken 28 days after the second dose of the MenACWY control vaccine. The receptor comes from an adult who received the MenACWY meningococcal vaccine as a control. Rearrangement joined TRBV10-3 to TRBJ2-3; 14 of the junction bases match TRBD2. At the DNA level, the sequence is TGTGCCATCAGCAAGACTAGCGGGGGGGTAGATACGCAGTATTTT. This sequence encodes CAISKTSGGVDTQYF.